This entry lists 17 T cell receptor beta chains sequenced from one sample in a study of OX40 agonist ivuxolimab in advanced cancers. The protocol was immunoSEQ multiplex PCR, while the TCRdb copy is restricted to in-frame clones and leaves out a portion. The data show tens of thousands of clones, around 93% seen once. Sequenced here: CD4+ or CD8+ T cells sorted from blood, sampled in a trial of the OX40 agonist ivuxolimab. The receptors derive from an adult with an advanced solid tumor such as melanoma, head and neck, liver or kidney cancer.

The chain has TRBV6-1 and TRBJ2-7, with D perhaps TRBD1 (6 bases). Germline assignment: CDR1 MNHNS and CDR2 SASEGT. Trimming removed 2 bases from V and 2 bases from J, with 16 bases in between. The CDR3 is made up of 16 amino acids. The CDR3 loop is CASSEHQGQPAYEQYF. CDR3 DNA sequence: TGTGCCAGCAGTGAACACCAAGGACAGCCCGCCTACGAGCAGTACTTC.

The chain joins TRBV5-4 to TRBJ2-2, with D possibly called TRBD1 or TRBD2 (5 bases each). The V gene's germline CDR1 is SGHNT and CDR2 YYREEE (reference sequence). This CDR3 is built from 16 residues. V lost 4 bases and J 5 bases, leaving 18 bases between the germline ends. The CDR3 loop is CASSRAERGLTGELFF. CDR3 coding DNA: TGTGCCAGCAGCCGCGCGGAGAGGGGTTTAACCGGGGAGCTGTTTTTT.

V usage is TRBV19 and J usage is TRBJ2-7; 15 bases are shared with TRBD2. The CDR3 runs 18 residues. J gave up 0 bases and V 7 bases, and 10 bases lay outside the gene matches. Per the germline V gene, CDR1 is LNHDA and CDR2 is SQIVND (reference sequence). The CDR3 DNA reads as TGTGCCAGTATTGGGCCCGGGACTAGCGGGGGGAGCTCCTACGAGCAGTACTTC. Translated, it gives CASIGPGTSGGSSYEQYF.

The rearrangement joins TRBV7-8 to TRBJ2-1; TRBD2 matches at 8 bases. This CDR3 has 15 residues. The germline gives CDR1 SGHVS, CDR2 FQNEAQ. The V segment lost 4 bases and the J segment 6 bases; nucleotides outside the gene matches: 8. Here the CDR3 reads CASSYGRAEGNEQFF. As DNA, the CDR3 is TGTGCCAGCAGCTACGGGAGGGCCGAGGGCAATGAGCAGTTCTTC.

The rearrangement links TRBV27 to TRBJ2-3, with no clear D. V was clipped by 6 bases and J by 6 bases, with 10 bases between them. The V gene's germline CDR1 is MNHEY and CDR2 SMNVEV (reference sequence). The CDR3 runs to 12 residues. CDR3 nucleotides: TGTGCCAGCAGCGCTAAGTGGGATACGCAGTATTTT. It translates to CASSAKWDTQYF.

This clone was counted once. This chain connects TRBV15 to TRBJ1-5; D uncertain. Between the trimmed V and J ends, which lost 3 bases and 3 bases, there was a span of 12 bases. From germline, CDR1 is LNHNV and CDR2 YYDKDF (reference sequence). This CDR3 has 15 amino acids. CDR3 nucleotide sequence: TGTGCCACCAGCAGGGACCCGGACTTCAATCAGCCCCAGCATTTT. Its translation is CATSRDPDFNQPQHF.

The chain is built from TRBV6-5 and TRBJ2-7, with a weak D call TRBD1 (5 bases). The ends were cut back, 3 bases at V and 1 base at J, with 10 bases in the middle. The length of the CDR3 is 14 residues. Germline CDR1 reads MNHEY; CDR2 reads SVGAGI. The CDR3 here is CASSYLGASYEQYF. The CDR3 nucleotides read TGTGCCAGCAGTTATCTTGGGGCTTCCTACGAGCAGTACTTC.

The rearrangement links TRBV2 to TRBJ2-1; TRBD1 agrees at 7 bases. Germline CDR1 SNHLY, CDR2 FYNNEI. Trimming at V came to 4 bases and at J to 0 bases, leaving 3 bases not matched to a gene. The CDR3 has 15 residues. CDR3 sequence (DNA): TGTGCCAGCAGTGCCTACAGGGGCTCCTACAATGAGCAGTTCTTC. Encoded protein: CASSAYRGSYNEQFF.

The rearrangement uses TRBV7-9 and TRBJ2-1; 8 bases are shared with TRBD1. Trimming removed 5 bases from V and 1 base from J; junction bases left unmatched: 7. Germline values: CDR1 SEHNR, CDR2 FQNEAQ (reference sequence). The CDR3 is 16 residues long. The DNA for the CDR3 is TGTGCCAGCAGCCACAGGACAGGGCAATCCTACAATGAGCAGTTCTTC. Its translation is CASSHRTGQSYNEQFF.

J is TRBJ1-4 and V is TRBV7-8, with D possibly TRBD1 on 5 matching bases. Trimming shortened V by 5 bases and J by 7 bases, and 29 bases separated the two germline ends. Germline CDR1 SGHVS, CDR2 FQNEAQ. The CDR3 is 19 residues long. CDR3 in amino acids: CASSPHNWGLGTNFEKLFF. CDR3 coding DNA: TGTGCCAGCAGCCCGCATAACTGGGGACTTGGGACGAACTTTGAAAAACTGTTTTTT. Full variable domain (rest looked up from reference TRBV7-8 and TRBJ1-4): GAGVSQSPRYKVAKRGQDVALRCDPISGHVSLFWYQQALGQGPEFLTYFQNEAQLDKSGLPSDRFFAERPEGSVSTLKIQRTQQEDSAVYLCASSPHNWGLGTNFEKLFFGSGTQLSVL.

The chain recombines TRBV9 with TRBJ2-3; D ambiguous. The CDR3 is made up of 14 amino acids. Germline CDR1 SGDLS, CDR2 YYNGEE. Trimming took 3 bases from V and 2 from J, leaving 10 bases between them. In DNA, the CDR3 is TGTGCCAGCAGCGCCCAGAAGGCCACAGATACGCAGTATTTT. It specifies CASSAQKATDTQYF. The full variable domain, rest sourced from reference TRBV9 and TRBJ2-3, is DSGVTQTPKHLITATGQRVTLRCSPRSGDLSVYWYQQSLDQGLQFLIQYYNGEERAKGNILERFSAQQFPDLHSELNLSSLELGDSALYFCASSAQKATDTQYFGPGTRLTVL.

The CDR3 nucleotides are TGCAGCGTTGAAAGCCCACTAGCGGCGAACACCGGGGAGCTGTTTTTT. Translation: CSVESPLAANTGELFF. This chain links TRBV29-1 with TRBJ2-2; 8 bases map to TRBD2. CDR3 length: 16 residues. Germline V lookup: CDR1 SQVTM, CDR2 ANQGSEA. V trimming: 2 bases; J trimming: 0 bases; junction bases outside the gene matches: 5.

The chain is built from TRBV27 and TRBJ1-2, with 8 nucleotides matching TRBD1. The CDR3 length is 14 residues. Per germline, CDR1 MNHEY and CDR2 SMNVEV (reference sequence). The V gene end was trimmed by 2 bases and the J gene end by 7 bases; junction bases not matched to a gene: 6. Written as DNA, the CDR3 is TGTGCCAGCAGTTTAGGACAGGGATCTACTGGCTACACCTTC. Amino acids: CASSLGQGSTGYTF.

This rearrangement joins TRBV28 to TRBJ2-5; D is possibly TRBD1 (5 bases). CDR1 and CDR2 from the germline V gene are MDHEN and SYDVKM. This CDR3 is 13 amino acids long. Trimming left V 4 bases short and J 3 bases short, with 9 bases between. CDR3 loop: CASSYTGEETQYF. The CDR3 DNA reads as TGTGCCAGCAGTTATACAGGTGAAGAGACCCAGTACTTC.

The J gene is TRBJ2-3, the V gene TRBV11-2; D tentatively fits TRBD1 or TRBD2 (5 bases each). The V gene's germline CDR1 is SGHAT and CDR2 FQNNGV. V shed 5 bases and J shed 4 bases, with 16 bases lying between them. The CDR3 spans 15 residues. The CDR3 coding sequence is TGTGCCAGCAGCCAGACGGGACCCGCGCCAGATACGCAGTATTTT. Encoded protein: CASSQTGPAPDTQYF.

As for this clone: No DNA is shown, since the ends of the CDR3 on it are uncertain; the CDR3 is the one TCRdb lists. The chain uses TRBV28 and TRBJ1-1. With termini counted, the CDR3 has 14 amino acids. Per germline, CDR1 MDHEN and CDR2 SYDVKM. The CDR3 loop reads CASSTSDMNTEAFF.

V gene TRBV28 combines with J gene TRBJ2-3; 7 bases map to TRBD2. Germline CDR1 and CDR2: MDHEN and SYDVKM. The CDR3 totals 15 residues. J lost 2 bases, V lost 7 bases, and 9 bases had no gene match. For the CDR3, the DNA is TGTGCCAGCAACGAGCGGGAAGATCCCACAGATACGCAGTATTTT. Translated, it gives CASNEREDPTDTQYF.